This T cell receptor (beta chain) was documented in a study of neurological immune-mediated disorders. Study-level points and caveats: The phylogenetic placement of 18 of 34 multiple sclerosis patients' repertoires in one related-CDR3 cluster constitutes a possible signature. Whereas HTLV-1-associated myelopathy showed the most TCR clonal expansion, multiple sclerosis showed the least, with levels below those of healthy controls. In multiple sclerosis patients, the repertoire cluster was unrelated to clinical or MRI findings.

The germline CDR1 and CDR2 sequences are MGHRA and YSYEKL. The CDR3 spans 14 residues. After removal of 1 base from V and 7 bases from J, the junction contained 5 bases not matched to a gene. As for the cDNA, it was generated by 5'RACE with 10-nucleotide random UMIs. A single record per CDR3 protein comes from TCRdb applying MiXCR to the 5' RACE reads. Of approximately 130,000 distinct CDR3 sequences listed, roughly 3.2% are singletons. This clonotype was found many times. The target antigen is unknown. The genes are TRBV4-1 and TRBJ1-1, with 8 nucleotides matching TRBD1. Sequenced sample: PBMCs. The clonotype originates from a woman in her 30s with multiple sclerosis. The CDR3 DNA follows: TGCGCCAGCAGCCAAGTTGGACAGGGTGTTGAAGCTTTCTTT. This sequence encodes CASSQVGQGVEAFF.